The 19 T cell receptor beta chains reported below all come from one sample, sequenced in a study of T cells after yellow fever vaccination. TCRdb recomputed calls from the 5' RACE reads with MiXCR, one row per CDR3 protein. The repertoire includes 300,000 or so distinct CDR3 sequences, almost 4% of them detected once, and 24% sits in the top ten. The material was PBMCs, obtained 5 days after the yellow fever booster vaccination. The receptors were sampled from a man between 18 and 35 years old who received the YFV17D yellow fever vaccine.

A note on this clonotype: This may stem from a read error, because a much larger clone lies one nucleotide away. The gene calls are TRBV12-3 or TRBV12-4 and TRBJ2-2; 9 bases line up with TRBD1. This CDR3 is 15 amino acids long. V was pared by 3 bases and J by 3 bases, with 2 bases of the junction left unmatched. The CDR3 DNA is TGTGCCAGCAGTTTTAGGGACAGGGACACCGGGGAGCTGTTTTTT. Amino acid sequence: CASSFRDRDTGELFF.

This clonotype was recorded at least ten times. The gene calls are TRBV24-1 and TRBJ2-1; 8 bases fit TRBD2. The CDR3 consists of 14 residues. Losses at the gene ends were 4 bases for V and 7 bases for J; bases not matched to a gene: 5. CDR1 is KGHDR, CDR2 SFDVKD, per germline. The CDR3 region is CATSEPGLGNEQFF. In nucleotides, the CDR3 is TGTGCCACCAGTGAGCCGGGACTAGGTAATGAGCAGTTCTTC.

This clonotype was seen a handful of times. The chain carries TRBV6-6 and TRBJ1-5; D remains ambiguous. The CDR3 sequence is 14 residues long. Germline V gives CDR1 MNHNY, CDR2 SVGAGI (reference sequence). The germline V and J ends were trimmed by 6 bases and 6 bases, with 15 bases remaining between them. CDR3 sequence reads: CASSTTMSGQPQHF. CDR3 DNA: TGTGCCAGCAGCACCACAATGTCAGGTCAGCCCCAGCATTTT.

A few counts support this clonotype. V gene TRBV12-3 or TRBV12-4 combines with J gene TRBJ2-1, with TRBD2 matching 9 bases. Unmatched junction bases numbered 8, after V lost 5 bases and J lost 6 bases. The CDR3 spans 15 residues. The CDR3 here is CASSGGLAYRNEQFF. CDR3 bases: TGTGCCAGCAGTGGGGGACTAGCCTATCGCAATGAGCAGTTCTTC.

This chain links TRBV7-2 with TRBJ2-2; no reliable D call. This CDR3 is built from 14 residues. Trimming removed 1 base at V and 6 bases at J, with 9 bases between. Per the germline V gene, CDR1 is SGHTA and CDR2 is FQGNSA. The CDR3 region is CASSLGSFPGELFF. CDR3 coding DNA: TGTGCCAGCAGCTTAGGTAGCTTCCCCGGGGAGCTGTTTTTT.

The chain combines TRBV3-1 with TRBJ1-5; D uncertain. With 1 base removed from V and 3 bases from J, the gap between germline ends came to 7 bases. The CDR3 loop spans 14 amino acids. Germline CDR1 LGHDT, CDR2 YNNKEL (reference sequence). CDR3 sequence: CASSQGEANQPQHF. As DNA, the CDR3 is TGTGCCAGCAGCCAAGGGGAGGCCAATCAGCCCCAGCATTTT.

There are a few counts of this clonotype. The rearrangement uses TRBV6-2 or TRBV6-3 and TRBJ1-5, with D maybe TRBD1 (5 bases). Trimming took off 5 bases at V and 4 bases at J, with 15 bases between the two ends. The CDR3 has 15 amino acids. Looked up from germline, CDR1 is MNHEY and CDR2 is SVGEGT. CDR3 nucleotide sequence: TGTGCCAGCAGTCGTGACGGGACGGCTAATCAGCCCCAGCATTTT. It codes for CASSRDGTANQPQHF.

This clonotype was detected only a few times. Written as DNA, the CDR3 is TGCGCCAGCAGCGCGACAGGGAACCCGAACACTGAAGCTTTCTTT. Its protein product is CASSATGNPNTEAFF. The chain carries TRBV5-1 and TRBJ1-1, with 7 bases fitting TRBD1. Germline V gene data show CDR1 as SGHRS and CDR2 as YFSETQ. The CDR3 runs to 15 residues. Losses at the gene ends were 4 bases for V and 1 base for J; bases not matched to a gene: 7.

This clonotype has only a few counts. This chain connects TRBV29-1 to TRBJ1-5, with 9 positions matching TRBD1. CDR1 and CDR2 (germline): SQVTM, ANQGSEA. After removal of 6 bases from V and 5 bases from J, the junction contained 5 bases not matched to a gene. This CDR3 is built from 13 residues. The CDR3 sequence: CSVGTGSHQPQHF. For the CDR3, the DNA is TGCAGCGTGGGGACAGGGAGTCATCAGCCCCAGCATTTT.

This clonotype was counted only a few times. The V call is TRBV28, the J call TRBJ2-5; perhaps D is TRBD1 or TRBD2 (5 bases each). The ends were cut back, 3 bases at V and 5 bases at J, with 28 bases in the middle. The CDR3 runs 19 residues. Germline V gives CDR1 MDHEN, CDR2 SYDVKM. CDR3 DNA sequence: TGTGCCAGCAGTTTTTACCATGGTGGGGGTTCGGCGCTCTTTGAGACCCAGTACTTC. Translated: CASSFYHGGGSALFETQYF. Variable domain in full (rest from reference TRBV28 and TRBJ2-5): DVKVTQSSRYLVKRTGEKVFLECVQDMDHENMFWYRQDPGLGLRLIYFSYDVKMKEKGDIPEGYSVSREKKERFSLILESASTNQTSMYLCASSFYHGGGSALFETQYFGPGTRLLVL.

This clonotype was detected many times. For the CDR3, the DNA is TGCGCCAGCAGCTTGGTACAGGGGGATAATTCACCCCTCCACTTT. Translation gives CASSLVQGDNSPLHF. The genes are TRBV5-1 and TRBJ1-6, with 8 positions matching TRBD1. The CDR3 runs 15 residues. In germline, CDR1 is SGHRS, CDR2 YFSETQ. The junction had 1 base not matched to a gene; V was cut back by 0 bases and J by 5 bases.

This clonotype has ten or more counts. The V call is TRBV9, the J call TRBJ1-1; tentative D call: TRBD1 (6 bases). V was cut by 0 bases and J by 0 bases, with 9 bases left in between. Looked up from germline, CDR1 is SGDLS and CDR2 is YYNGEE. There are 15 residues in the CDR3. The CDR3 loop reads CASSVDQGMNTEAFF. CDR3 in DNA: TGTGCCAGCAGCGTAGATCAGGGGATGAACACTGAAGCTTTCTTT.

V gene TRBV4-3 combines with J gene TRBJ2-7; TRBD1 matches 7 bases. V lost 0 bases to trimming and J lost 2 bases; unmatched junction nucleotides: 4. The germline gives CDR1 LGHNA, CDR2 YSLEER. This CDR3 is built from 15 residues. The CDR3 DNA sequence: TGCGCCAGCAGCCAAGATTGGGACAGACCCTACGAGCAGTACTTC. Translating gives CASSQDWDRPYEQYF.

This clonotype appeared a few times. The chain carries TRBV20-1 and TRBJ2-2, with D unclear. Trimming cost V 5 bases and J 0 bases, with 13 bases left between them. The CDR3 length is 15 residues. Per germline, CDR1 DFQATT and CDR2 SNEGSKA (reference sequence). CDR3 in amino acids: CSAARGRANTGELFF. DNA of the CDR3: TGCAGTGCTGCTCGCGGTCGCGCGAACACCGGGGAGCTGTTTTTT.

In this sample, this clonotype turned up many times. V and J are TRBV7-6 and TRBJ1-5; 7 bases map to TRBD1. Germline trimming cut 5 bases from V and 5 bases from J; bases unmatched to any gene: 6. The germline V gene encodes CDR1 SGHVS and CDR2 FNYEAQ. The CDR3 length is 14 residues. The CDR3 loop reads CASSQGGADQPQHF. CDR3 sequence (DNA): TGTGCCAGCAGCCAGGGGGGGGCGGATCAGCCCCAGCATTTT.

This clonotype appeared a few times. This rearrangement joins TRBV7-9 to TRBJ2-1; D unclear. Germline CDR1 reads SEHNR; CDR2 reads FQNEAQ (reference sequence). This CDR3 spans 12 amino acids. V dropped 4 bases and J dropped 7 bases, with 8 bases sitting between them. The CDR3 nucleotides are TGTGCCAGCAGCTCTGGGTGGAATGAGCAGTTCTTC. This translates into CASSSGWNEQFF.

The chain is built from TRBV18 and TRBJ2-5; D may be TRBD2 (5 bases). The CDR3 spans 13 residues. V lost 5 bases to trimming and J lost 6 bases, with 13 bases between them. Per germline, CDR1 KGHSH and CDR2 LQKENI. CDR3 residues: CASSSRGEKTQYF. Here the CDR3 DNA reads TGTGCCAGCTCATCACGTGGGGAGAAGACCCAGTACTTC. Full variable domain (outside the CDR3, taken from reference TRBV18 and TRBJ2-5): NAGVMQNPRHLVRRRGQEARLRCSPMKGHSHVYWYRQLPEEGLKFMVYLQKENIIDESGMPKERFSAEFPKEGPSILRIQQVVRGDSAAYFCASSSRGEKTQYFGPGTRLLVL.

Concerning this clonotype itself: A much more abundant neighbour one base away suggests this may be a read error. The rearrangement links TRBV7-6 to TRBJ2-3, with TRBD1 matching over 7 bases. Germline loops: CDR1 SGHVS, CDR2 FNYEAQ. There are 17 residues in the CDR3. In nucleotides, the CDR3 is TGTGCCTGCAGCCCTCGCACAAGGGGGCAGAACACAGATACGCAGTATTTT. As protein: CACSPRTRGQNTDTQYF.

The chain links TRBV4-1 to TRBJ1-3, with 7 bases lining up with TRBD1. The CDR3 contains 16 residues. Unmatched junction bases numbered 7, after V lost 1 base and J lost 4 bases. Germline assignment: CDR1 MGHRA and CDR2 YSYEKL. The CDR3 loop reads CASSQGGQAGGNTIYF. CDR3 nucleotide sequence: TGCGCCAGCAGCCAAGGTGGACAGGCGGGAGGAAACACCATATATTTT.